This T cell receptor (beta chain) was sequenced for a study of T-cell memory formation after mild COVID-19. In its sample, this clonotype was seen a few times. Its antigen is not identified. The CDR3 is made up of 15 amino acids. With 7 bases removed from V and 4 bases from J, the gap between germline ends came to 14 bases. CDR1 is WSHSY and CDR2 is SAAADI in the germline V gene. Whole-study findings and limits: Chiefly within CM and EM were the contracting CD4+ clones; CD8+ ones were within EMRA.

The authors produced TCR alpha and TCR beta cDNA libraries with sample barcodes and UMIs by 5'RACE using constant-segment primers. TCRdb passed the 5' RACE reads through MiXCR, listing each CDR3 protein once. The sample records 560,000 or so distinct CDR3 sequences, around a sixth being singletons. The rearrangement joins TRBV10-2 to TRBJ2-6; D may be TRBD1 (5 bases). The TCR was taken from an adult woman who had mild COVID-19 (a few samples of this study predate the infection). Cell type and time point are not known. The sample comprised PBMCs or a T cell subset sorted from them (not recorded which). CDR3 sequence reads: CASTSRALGANVLTF. CDR3 DNA: TGCGCCAGCACCAGCAGGGCGTTGGGGGCCAACGTCCTGACTTTC.